The rows below give T cell receptor beta chains drawn from one sample of a study of blood T cell repertoires in COVID-19. Data came from immunoSEQ multiplex PCR; TCRdb stores just in-frame clones and leaves some out. The sample carries 35,000 to 50,000 clones, 70% to 90% recorded once. Sequenced material: peripheral blood. These receptors all stem from a human donor in a cohort sampled during active COVID-19. Each CDR3 is given with its conserved first and last residue. The D gene is left open where the match is weak. The size of a clone is reported for some rows only, either as once, few or many, or as a class for expanded clones.

TRBD1	-	TRBV19	TRBJ1-2	CASSIDRGRGGGTGYTF	TGTGCCAGTAGTATCGACAGGGGGCGAGGCGGTGGTACGGGCTACACCTTC
-	-	TRBV5-1	TRBJ2-7	CASSLQEGAYEQYF	TGCGCCAGCAGCTTGCAGGAGGGTGCATACGAGCAGTACTTC
-	-	TRBV14	TRBJ2-3	CASSHYRFSSYTDTQYF	TGTGCCAGCAGCCACTACAGGTTCTCCTCCTACACAGATACGCAGTATTTT
-	-	TRBV5-1	TRBJ2-3	CASSRAPLATADTQYF	TGCGCCAGCAGCCGCGCCCCCCTAGCTACCGCAGATACGCAGTATTTT
-	-	TRBV29-1	TRBJ1-1	CSVDRAPFQPNTEAFF	TGCAGCGTTGACAGGGCCCCGTTCCAACCGAACACTGAAGCTTTCTTT
TRBD1	-	TRBV6-1	TRBJ1-1	CASSALPGQRNTEAFF	TGTGCCAGCAGTGCCCTGCCGGGACAGAGGAACACTGAAGCTTTCTTT
-	-	TRBV11-2	TRBJ1-4	CASTRTGKSTNEKLFF	TGTGCCAGCACCAGGACGGGGAAGAGTACGAATGAAAAACTGTTTTTT
-	-	TRBV3-1/TRBV3-2	TRBJ2-7	CASSQGAGSYEQYF	TGTGCCAGCAGCCAAGGCGCAGGGTCCTACGAGCAGTACTTC
-	-	TRBV30	TRBJ1-4	CAWKTGLRTEISEKLFF	TGTGCCTGGAAAACCGGTCTCCGGACAGAGATTAGCGAAAAACTGTTTTTT
-	few	TRBV6-2/TRBV6-3	TRBJ2-7	CASSYSQPEQYF	TGTGCCAGCAGTTACTCACAGCCTGAGCAGTACTTC
TRBD2	-	TRBV12-3/TRBV12-4	TRBJ2-3	CASSLTGTTWYF	TGTGCCAGCAGTCTAACCGGGACTACCTGGTATTTT
TRBD1	-	TRBV10-3	TRBJ2-7	CAINAGQGGYEQYF	TGTGCCATCAATGCGGGACAGGGGGGCTACGAGCAGTACTTC
-	-	TRBV11-1	TRBJ2-5	CASSLTANQETQYF	TGTGCCAGCAGCCTGACAGCCAACCAAGAGACCCAGTACTTC
-	-	TRBV10-3	TRBJ2-7	CAIGTLLYEQYF	TGTGCCATCGGCACCCTTCTCTACGAGCAGTACTTC
-	-	TRBV2	TRBJ2-2	CASSEDGPADTGELFF	TGTGCCAGCAGTGAAGACGGCCCGGCGGACACCGGGGAGCTGTTTTTT
TRBD1	-	TRBV19	TRBJ2-2	CASSKRDRGSTGELFF	TGTGCCAGTAGTAAACGTGACAGGGGAAGCACCGGGGAGCTGTTTTTT
TRBD1	-	TRBV6-5	TRBJ1-6	CASRTGTNSPLHF	TGTGCCAGCCGGACAGGGACTAATTCACCCCTCCACTTT
-	few	TRBV7-9	TRBJ1-2	CASRQGQFYGYTF	TGTGCCAGCAGGCAAGGACAGTTCTATGGCTACACCTTC
-	-	TRBV10-3	TRBJ2-5	CAIGTRLGETQYF	TGTGCCATCGGTACTAGGCTCGGGGAGACCCAGTACTTC
-	-	TRBV19	TRBJ1-4	CASSLRRGGDEKLFF	TGTGCCAGTAGTCTCCGGCGGGGTGGGGATGAAAAACTGTTTTTT
-	-	TRBV4-2	TRBJ2-1	CASSRGLEQFF	TGTGCCAGCAGCCGAGGGCTTGAGCAGTTCTTC
TRBD1	-	TRBV28	TRBJ2-7	CASSRDRRQYF	TGTGCCAGCAGCCGGGACAGAAGGCAGTACTTC
-	-	TRBV3-1/TRBV3-2	TRBJ1-2	CASSQETQTNYGYTF	TGTGCCAGCAGCCAAGAAACACAGACTAACTATGGCTACACCTTC
TRBD1	-	TRBV5-1	TRBJ2-5	CASSLSQGAGETQYF	TGCGCCAGCAGCTTGTCTCAGGGGGCTGGAGAGACCCAGTACTTC
TRBD2	-	TRBV11-2	TRBJ2-1	CASSPRGGTYNEQFF	TGTGCCAGCAGCCCGCGGGGGGGTACCTACAATGAGCAGTTCTTC
-	once	TRBV19	TRBJ1-2	CASRGGSNYGYTF	TGTGCCAGTCGCGGGGGATCTAACTATGGCTACACCTTC
-	-	TRBV6-2/TRBV6-3	TRBJ1-6	CASSIKTGFSPLHF	TGTGCCAGCAGTATAAAAACAGGGTTCTCACCCCTCCACTTT
-	-	TRBV4-3	TRBJ2-3	CASSQVSSPTDTQYF	TGCGCCAGCAGCCAAGTTAGCAGCCCCACAGATACGCAGTATTTT
TRBD1	-	TRBV28	TRBJ2-7	CASSQPGQGNSEQYF	TGTGCCAGCAGTCAACCGGGACAGGGGAATAGCGAGCAGTACTTC
-	-	TRBV28	TRBJ2-7	CATTRGSEQYF	TGTGCCACCACTCGGGGTTCCGAGCAGTACTTC
TRBD1	once	TRBV6-4	TRBJ2-2	CASGTGVTGELFF	TGTGCCAGCGGGACAGGGGTCACCGGGGAGCTGTTTTTT
TRBD1	-	TRBV18	TRBJ2-2	CASSPLIGAGGRELFF	TGTGCCAGCTCACCATTGATCGGAGCAGGGGGCCGGGAGCTGTTTTTT
-	-	TRBV25-1	TRBJ2-3	CASTSASDTQYF	TGTGCCAGCACTAGTGCCTCAGATACGCAGTATTTT
TRBD2	-	TRBV6-6	TRBJ2-1	CASSLLSSRGGYNEQFF	TGTGCCAGCAGTCTCCTATCGAGTCGGGGGGGTTACAATGAGCAGTTCTTC
-	once	TRBV5-4	TRBJ2-1	CASSSDISSYNEQFF	TGTGCCAGCAGCTCGGACATTAGCTCCTACAATGAGCAGTTCTTC